A single sample gave rise to the 26 T cell receptor beta chains below, sequenced in a study of blood T cell repertoires in COVID-19. Sequenced by immunoSEQ multiplex PCR; TCRdb stores in-frame clones only, minus some. Among around 160,000 clones listed, roughly 88% were seen once. What was sequenced was PBMCs or T cells enriched from blood (not recorded which). The receptors were sampled from an older woman who had recovered from COVID-19.

V is TRBV18 and J is TRBJ2-7; 9 bases agree with TRBD1. J was trimmed by 5 bases and V by 4 bases; bases with no gene match: 9. Germline V gene lookup returns CDR1 KGHSH and CDR2 LQKENI. This CDR3 region has 15 residues. The CDR3 DNA follows: TGTGCCAGCTCACTAATGACAGGGGGGGTTGACGAGCAGTACTTC. Protein: CASSLMTGGVDEQYF.

V is TRBV4-1 and J is TRBJ2-3, with 8 bases that match TRBD1. The CDR3 length is 17 residues. Germline trimming cut 4 bases from V and 0 bases from J; bases unmatched to any gene: 9. Germline loops: CDR1 MGHRA, CDR2 YSYEKL. The CDR3 coding sequence is TGCGCCAGCAGCCCCAGGGGGCTAGCATTTAGCACAGATACGCAGTATTTT. It codes for CASSPRGLAFSTDTQYF.

The rearrangement uses TRBV5-1 and TRBJ2-3; 9 nucleotides agree with TRBD2. The CDR3 sequence is 16 residues long. J was trimmed by 0 bases and V by 1 base; bases with no gene match: 3. Germline V lookup: CDR1 SGHRS, CDR2 YFSETQ. The CDR3, as DNA: TGCGCCAGCAGCTTGCCTAGCGGGGCGAGCACAGATACGCAGTATTTT. This gives the protein CASSLPSGASTDTQYF.

This chain joins TRBV6-6 and TRBJ1-1; D is unresolved. CDR1 and CDR2 from the germline V gene are MNHNY and SVGAGI (reference sequence). This CDR3 is 14 amino acids long. The V end was cut by 5 bases, the J end by 4 bases, with 14 bases between. CDR3 sequence reads: CASSPGRGSTEAFF. The CDR3 DNA reads TGTGCCAGCAGTCCTGGAAGAGGAAGCACTGAAGCTTTCTTT.

The V gene is TRBV6-5, the J gene TRBJ2-7; TRBD1 is a possible D gene (6 bases). The CDR3 is 15 residues long. Trimming took 8 bases from V and 2 from J, leaving 19 bases between them. Germline V gives CDR1 MNHEY, CDR2 SVGAGI. The CDR3 DNA follows: TGTGCCAGCCAAAAGGAAGAATGGACAGCCTACGAGCAGTACTTC. Residues: CASQKEEWTAYEQYF.

This clone was found once. V is TRBV3-1 (or the pseudogene TRBV3-2) and J is TRBJ2-7, with D uncertain. The germline gives CDR1 LGHDT, CDR2 YNNKEL (reference sequence). Trimming shortened V by 0 bases and J by 3 bases, and 12 bases separated the two germline ends. The CDR3 covers 15 residues. The chain's CDR3 is CASSQDLGSNYEQYF. DNA of the CDR3: TGTGCCAGCAGCCAAGATCTGGGCAGCAACTACGAGCAGTACTTC.

This chain joins TRBV6-1 and TRBJ1-1; 7 bases line up with TRBD1. The germline CDR1 and CDR2 sequences are MNHNS and SASEGT. There are 14 residues in the CDR3. V gave up 3 bases and J gave up 0 bases; unmatched junction bases: 1. Written as DNA, the CDR3 is TGTGCCAGCAGTGAGGGACAGATGAACACTGAAGCTTTCTTT. Translated, it gives CASSEGQMNTEAFF.

This clone was seen a few times. V is TRBV5-4 and J is TRBJ2-7; 11 nucleotides agree with TRBD2. V lost 3 bases to trimming and J lost 5 bases; unmatched junction nucleotides: 10. The CDR3 length is 16 residues. Germline values: CDR1 SGHNT, CDR2 YYREEE (reference sequence). The CDR3, as DNA: TGTGCCAGCAGCTCCCATGTGACTAGCGGGAACCACGAGCAGTACTTC. This gives the protein CASSSHVTSGNHEQYF.

This clone was seen a handful of times. The chain uses TRBV27 and TRBJ1-5; possibly TRBD1 for D (6 bases). Trimming took off 2 bases at V and 5 bases at J, with 10 bases between the two ends. From germline, CDR1 is MNHEY and CDR2 SMNVEV (reference sequence). CDR3 length: 14 residues. In DNA form, the CDR3 reads TGTGCCAGCAGTTTAATCAGGGGTCATCAGCCCCAGCATTTT. It codes for CASSLIRGHQPQHF.

The chain links TRBV19 to TRBJ1-5; D gene unclear. Germline V gene sequence: CDR1 LNHDA, CDR2 SQIVND (reference sequence). This CDR3 contains 14 residues. The V and J ends lost 7 bases and 2 bases respectively, with 12 bases between them. This CDR3 reads CASIDSIGNQPQHF. The CDR3 nucleotides read TGTGCCAGTATCGATAGTATCGGCAATCAGCCCCAGCATTTT.

In its sample, this clone was seen a few times. This chain links TRBV28 with TRBJ2-2; D possibly corresponds to TRBD2 (5 bases). Looked up from germline, CDR1 is MDHEN and CDR2 is SYDVKM. The CDR3 is made up of 15 amino acids. Trimming took 4 bases from V and 6 from J, leaving 15 bases between them. The CDR3 nucleotides read TGTGCCAGCAGTTCTGTCGGGGAGAGAGCCGGGGAGCTGTTTTTT. This gives the protein CASSSVGERAGELFF.

This clone was seen only a few times. V and J are TRBV7-9 and TRBJ2-1; D is possibly TRBD2 (5 bases). Trimming took 3 bases from V and 7 from J, leaving 10 bases between them. The CDR3 totals 13 residues. CDR1 is SEHNR, CDR2 FQNEAQ, per germline (reference sequence). The chain's CDR3 is CASSFASRNEQFF. The CDR3 DNA follows: TGTGCCAGCAGCTTTGCTAGCAGGAATGAGCAGTTCTTC.

This chain joins TRBV6-5 and TRBJ2-5; D gene uncertain. The CDR3 spans 13 residues. Trimming stripped 0 bases from V and 6 bases from J, with 8 bases between. Germline V CDR1 and CDR2: MNHEY, SVGAGI. CDR3 in DNA: TGTGCCAGCAGTTACTCCCCATCCAAGACCCAGTACTTC. Protein product: CASSYSPSKTQYF.

The sample holds one count of this clone. The CDR3 coding sequence is TGTGCCAGTAGTATTGCGGGGCTAGCCAAAAACATTCAGTACTTC. The encoded protein is CASSIAGLAKNIQYF. The chain is built from TRBV19 and TRBJ2-4, with a possible D match to TRBD2 (6 bases). The CDR3 runs 15 residues. The germline CDR1 and CDR2 sequences are LNHDA and SQIVND (reference sequence). The V and J ends lost 3 bases and 0 bases respectively, with 9 bases between them.

The J gene is TRBJ1-3, the V gene TRBV3-1 (or the pseudogene TRBV3-2), with TRBD1 matching over 7 bases. The CDR3 totals 16 residues. The germline CDR1 and CDR2 sequences are LGHDT and YNNKEL (reference sequence). V dropped 4 bases and J dropped 8; count of bases not matched to a gene: 14. The CDR3: CASSLDRVSLGHTIYF. As DNA, the CDR3 is TGTGCCAGCAGCCTAGACAGGGTTAGCCTCGGGCACACCATATATTTT.

The rearrangement links TRBV6-1 to TRBJ2-5; the match to TRBD2 covers 9 bases. This CDR3 is built from 17 residues. V shed 1 base and J 4 bases; nucleotides not matched to a gene: 10. In germline, CDR1 is MNHNS, CDR2 SASEGT. The CDR3 DNA is TGTGCCAGCAGTGAAGTGGGTAGCGGGAGAGGGGGAGAGACCCAGTACTTC. Translation gives CASSEVGSGRGGETQYF.

This sequence joins TRBV7-2 and TRBJ2-1, with 7 bases that match TRBD2. The ends lost 1 base at V and 6 bases at J; junction bases unmatched: 9. This CDR3 comprises 16 residues. Germline values: CDR1 SGHTA, CDR2 FQGNSA. The CDR3, as DNA: TGTGCCAGCAGCTTAGTGGGCGGGAGTGGGTTCAATGAGCAGTTCTTC. This codes for CASSLVGGSGFNEQFF.

The V call is TRBV20-1, the J call TRBJ2-7; D call uncertain. Trimming pared 6 bases from V and 2 bases from J, leaving 5 bases between. The CDR3 sequence is 10 residues long. Germline V gene data show CDR1 as DFQATT and CDR2 as SNEGSKA (reference sequence). The CDR3 loop is CSAQAYEQYF. The CDR3, as DNA: TGCAGTGCCCAGGCCTACGAGCAGTACTTC.

V and J are TRBV6-6 and TRBJ1-3; 7 bases are a match to TRBD1. The germline CDR1 and CDR2 sequences are MNHNY and SVGAGI (reference sequence). The CDR3 covers 14 residues. V shed 5 bases and J 4 bases; nucleotides not matched to a gene: 5. CDR3 sequence: CASSPTGVGNTIYF. The CDR3 nucleotides are TGTGCCAGCAGTCCCACAGGGGTCGGAAACACCATATATTTT.

The chain carries TRBV12-5 and TRBJ1-2; D gene unclear. With 6 bases removed from V and 5 bases from J, the gap between germline ends came to 13 bases. This CDR3 is 13 amino acids long. Germline lookup yields CDR1 LGHNT and CDR2 FRNRAP. CDR3 DNA sequence: TGTGCTAGTGGATCCTTCCGGGGATATGGCTACACCTTC. As protein: CASGSFRGYGYTF.

V gene TRBV3-1 (or the pseudogene TRBV3-2) combines with J gene TRBJ1-4; D unresolved. CDR1 and CDR2 (germline): LGHDT, YNNKEL (reference sequence). The CDR3 runs to 16 residues. V was pared by 2 bases and J by 0 bases, with 10 bases between. This CDR3 is CASSQTPDATNEKLFF. The CDR3 nucleotides are TGTGCCAGCAGCCAAACCCCAGATGCAACTAATGAAAAACTGTTTTTT.

The chain combines TRBV12-3 or TRBV12-4 with TRBJ2-2; D ambiguous. The V end was cut by 4 bases, the J end by 3 bases, with 3 bases between. This CDR3 contains 12 residues. The CDR3 reads CASSSDTGELFF. Here the CDR3 DNA reads TGTGCCAGCAGTTCTGACACCGGGGAGCTGTTTTTT.

The chain joins TRBV28 to TRBJ2-1, with D perhaps matching TRBD1 (5 bases). The V gene's germline CDR1 is MDHEN and CDR2 SYDVKM. V lost 2 bases to trimming and J lost 5 bases, with 16 bases between them. The CDR3 spans 16 residues. The CDR3 DNA reads as TGTGCCAGCAGTTTAGGTTCAGGGATCTACGACAATGAGCAGTTCTTC. Its translation is CASSLGSGIYDNEQFF.

This chain joins TRBV3-1 (or the pseudogene TRBV3-2) and TRBJ2-5, with 7 bases matching TRBD2. The CDR3 is 14 residues long. The germline CDR1 and CDR2 sequences are LGHDT and YNNKEL (reference sequence). J lost 5 bases, V lost 4 bases, and 7 bases had no gene match. The CDR3: CASSRDYSTETQYF. The CDR3 region has the DNA TGTGCCAGCAGCCGGGACTATAGTACGGAGACCCAGTACTTC.

The genes are TRBV5-1 and TRBJ1-3; 7 bases agree with TRBD1. The CDR3 covers 15 residues. Trimming cost V 0 bases and J 0 bases; bases outside gene matches: 0. Germline lookup yields CDR1 SGHRS and CDR2 YFSETQ. The CDR3 coding sequence is TGCGCCAGCAGCTTGGGGGACAGCTCTGGAAACACCATATATTTT. It encodes CASSLGDSSGNTIYF.

J is TRBJ1-6 and V is TRBV20-1; unclear D gene. V lost 3 bases to trimming and J lost 14 bases, with 20 bases between them. The CDR3 covers 14 residues. Germline-derived CDR1 and CDR2 are DFQATT and SNEGSKA (reference sequence). The CDR3 DNA reads as TGCAGTGCTAGTTTGTCGAGTCAGGTTAAATCCCTCCACTTT. Protein: CSASLSSQVKSLHF.